Shown below are 20 T cell receptor beta chains from a single sample sequenced in a study of shared clonotypes between healthy human individuals. The assay was immunoSEQ multiplex PCR, and TCRdb's table has in-frame clones only and misses some. The profile shows 2 million to 3 million clones, 93% of them singletons. The sequenced material came from naive CD4+ T cells from PBMCs. Subset meaning: CD45RA+ positively selected. The receptors derive from a man between 18 and 29 years old in good health. Some clones in this sample may be carry-over from other donors' samples.

The gene calls are TRBV28 and TRBJ2-1, with D perhaps TRBD1 or TRBD2 (6 bases each). This CDR3 region has 21 residues. The V gene lost 6 bases and the J gene lost 9 bases, with 39 bases spanning the gap. Germline CDR1 MDHEN, CDR2 SYDVKM. As DNA, the CDR3 is TGTGCCAGCAGGCCCCTACAGGGTTTGAGGTCTGGGGAGGCTTCGAAGGGTGAGCAGTTCTTC. It translates to CASRPLQGLRSGEASKGEQFF.

Only one count was recorded for this clone. CDR3 bases: TGCGCCAGCAGCTTGGAGAAAATCGCAGATACGCAGTATTTT. It translates to CASSLEKIADTQYF. The J gene is TRBJ2-3, the V gene TRBV5-1, with D unclear. V was shortened by 0 bases and J by 4 bases, with 9 bases between the two germline ends. Germline V gene sequence: CDR1 SGHRS, CDR2 YFSETQ. CDR3 length equals 14 residues.

The J gene is TRBJ1-5, the V gene TRBV5-4, with no clear D. CDR1 is SGHNT and CDR2 is YYREEE in the germline V gene (reference sequence). CDR3 length: 15 amino acids. Between the trimmed V and J ends, which lost 0 bases and 6 bases, there was a span of 13 bases. Here the CDR3 DNA reads TGTGCCAGCAGCTTGGCTGGGCAAACCCCTCAGCCCCAGCATTTT. Its translation: CASSLAGQTPQPQHF.

This rearrangement joins TRBV28 to TRBJ1-2; D remains ambiguous. The CDR3 sequence is 18 residues long. V was shortened by 5 bases and J by 0 bases, with 22 bases between the two germline ends. Per germline, CDR1 MDHEN and CDR2 SYDVKM. The CDR3 spells CASSAPVSQRTTNYGYTF. CDR3 nucleotide sequence: TGTGCCAGCAGTGCACCAGTCTCACAGAGGACCACTAACTATGGCTACACCTTC.

The V gene is TRBV2, the J gene TRBJ1-1, with D tentatively TRBD1 (6 bases). The CDR3 length is 13 residues. The germline CDR1 and CDR2 sequences are SNHLY and FYNNEI. Between the trimmed V and J ends, which lost 7 bases and 4 bases, there was a span of 13 bases. The CDR3 coding sequence is TGTGCCAGCAAGATAGGACAGACCACTGAAGCTTTCTTT. Translated, it gives CASKIGQTTEAFF. Supplemented by reference TRBV2 and TRBJ1-1, the full variable domain reads EPEVTQTPSHQVTQMGQEVILRCVPISNHLYFYWYRQILGQKVEFLVSFYNNEISEKSEIFDDQFSVERPDGSNFTLKIRSTKLEDSAMYFCASKIGQTTEAFFGQGTRLTVV.

The genes are TRBV5-5 and TRBJ1-3; 7 bases are a match to TRBD1. Germline CDR1 reads SGHKS; CDR2 reads YYEKEE (reference sequence). The CDR3 sequence is 14 residues long. With V trimmed by 0 bases and J by 6 bases, 3 bases remained unmatched. The CDR3 DNA sequence: TGTGCCAGCAGCTTGGGCAGGGGGATAAACACCATATATTTT. Its protein product is CASSLGRGINTIYF.

This chain links TRBV25-1 with TRBJ1-4, with D uncertain. This CDR3 has 17 residues. Deletions cut 3 bases from V and 5 bases from J, with 19 bases between. Germline CDR1 MGHDK, CDR2 SYGVNS. The CDR3 spells CASSDPQDFGLNEKLFF. As DNA, the CDR3 is TGTGCCAGCAGTGATCCCCAAGACTTTGGGCTAAATGAAAAACTGTTTTTT.

V is TRBV7-2 and J is TRBJ2-3; no reliable D call. The CDR3 sequence is 11 residues long. Germline-derived CDR1 and CDR2 are SGHTA and FQGNSA. Trimming took off 7 bases at V and 5 bases at J, with 7 bases between the two ends. The CDR3 DNA is TGTGCCAGCAAGGTGGGAGATACGCAGTATTTT. Translating gives CASKVGDTQYF.

Worth noting for this clone: The same CDR3 arises from other DNA sequences in this sample as well. This chain uses TRBV15 with TRBJ1-1; the match to TRBD1 covers 7 bases. The CDR3 totals 14 residues. CDR1 and CDR2 (germline): LNHNV, YYDKDF (reference sequence). The junction had 7 bases not matched to a gene; V was cut back by 7 bases and J by 2 bases. The CDR3 protein is CATTPDRANTEAFF. CDR3 in DNA: TGTGCCACCACCCCCGACAGGGCCAACACTGAAGCTTTCTTT.

The rearrangement joins TRBV4-3 to TRBJ1-3; 9 bases are shared with TRBD1. The CDR3 loop spans 19 amino acids. Germline loops: CDR1 LGHNA, CDR2 YSLEER. The V gene end was trimmed by 1 base and the J gene end by 0 bases; junction bases not matched to a gene: 10. The CDR3: CASSQVPPGQGSSGNTIYF. Written as DNA, the CDR3 is TGCGCCAGCAGCCAAGTCCCACCGGGACAGGGAAGCTCTGGAAACACCATATATTTT.

The V call is TRBV7-2, the J call TRBJ2-1; weak D call: TRBD1 (6 bases). V gave up 3 bases and J gave up 5 bases, with 8 bases separating them. This CDR3 is built from 13 residues. Germline V lookup: CDR1 SGHTA, CDR2 FQGNSA. CDR3 sequence (DNA): TGTGCCAGCAGCTTTAGGGGGAACAATGAGCAGTTCTTC. Encoded protein: CASSFRGNNEQFF.

As concerns this clone: At one end, the junction sequence differs from germline, possibly due to a read error. The chain links TRBV28 to TRBJ1-2; 8 bases agree with TRBD1. CDR1 is MDHEN, CDR2 SYDVKM, per germline. The CDR3 is made up of 13 amino acids. The CDR3 coding sequence is TGTGCCAGCATCCTATCAGGGGGCTGGGGCTACGCCTTC. Translating gives CASILSGGWGYAF.

This clone was seen a handful of times. This sequence joins TRBV2 and TRBJ1-5; D remains ambiguous. V was clipped by 6 bases and J by 0 bases, with 15 bases between them. Germline-derived CDR1 and CDR2 are SNHLY and FYNNEI. The CDR3 contains 16 residues. CDR3 coding DNA: TGTGCCAGCAGCTTGGTAAACTCATTTAGCAATCAGCCCCAGCATTTT. Translating it yields CASSLVNSFSNQPQHF. Using reference TRBV2 and TRBJ1-5 for the parts outside the CDR3, the full variable domain is EPEVTQTPSHQVTQMGQEVILRCVPISNHLYFYWYRQILGQKVEFLVSFYNNEISEKSEIFDDQFSVERPDGSNFTLKIRSTKLEDSAMYFCASSLVNSFSNQPQHFGDGTRLSIL.

For this clone: Distinct nucleotide sequences in the sample also encode this CDR3. The V and J genes are TRBV7-2 and TRBJ2-3; D not resolved. Deletions cut 2 bases from V and 3 bases from J, with 6 bases between. Germline V gives CDR1 SGHTA, CDR2 FQGNSA. The CDR3 length is 13 residues. The CDR3 region is CASSLLITDTQYF. The CDR3 DNA is TGTGCCAGCAGCTTACTGATAACAGATACGCAGTATTTT.

The chain carries TRBV5-1 and TRBJ2-1, with 9 positions matching TRBD2. The germline CDR1 and CDR2 sequences are SGHRS and YFSETQ. This CDR3 is 15 amino acids long. V lost 6 bases and J lost 8; bases outside the gene matches: 12. Written as DNA, the CDR3 is TGCGCCAGCACTCCGTCGAGGCGGGAGGGCCATGAGCAGTTCTTC. It yields the protein CASTPSRREGHEQFF.

A single count supports this clone. The identical CDR3 is also encoded by other nucleotide sequences in the sample. The J gene is TRBJ2-1, the V gene TRBV5-1, with D possibly matching TRBD2 (5 bases). Germline CDR1 and CDR2: SGHRS and YFSETQ. The CDR3 extends over 15 amino acids. V was cut by 0 bases and J by 4 bases, with 11 bases left in between. As DNA, the CDR3 is TGCGCCAGCAGCTTGGGGCCGGCGGGTTACAATGAGCAGTTCTTC. This encodes CASSLGPAGYNEQFF.

The chain is built from TRBV28 and TRBJ2-1; tentative D call: TRBD2 (6 bases). Germline loops: CDR1 MDHEN, CDR2 SYDVKM. Trimming took 3 bases from V and 6 from J, leaving 15 bases between them. CDR3 length equals 15 residues. CDR3 amino acids: CASSFEGLGGNEQFF. The CDR3 DNA is TGTGCCAGCAGTTTTGAAGGGTTGGGAGGCAATGAGCAGTTCTTC.

The rearrangement links TRBV5-5 to TRBJ2-2; D possibly corresponds to TRBD1 (5 bases). CDR1 SGHKS and CDR2 YYEKEE come from the germline V gene (reference sequence). CDR3 length: 15 residues. Trimming stripped 0 bases from V and 0 bases from J, with 6 bases between. The CDR3 region is CASSLGQPNTGELFF. Here the CDR3 DNA reads TGTGCCAGCAGCTTGGGACAGCCGAACACCGGGGAGCTGTTTTTT.

The CDR3 nucleotides read TGTGCCAGCCGGACTAGCGGGAGTTGGGAGCAGTTCTTC. Its protein is CASRTSGSWEQFF. V is TRBV27 and J is TRBJ2-1; 13 bases are shared with TRBD2. Unmatched junction bases numbered 5, after V lost 8 bases and J lost 10 bases. The CDR3 extends over 13 amino acids. The germline CDR1 and CDR2 sequences are MNHEY and SMNVEV (reference sequence).

The chain uses TRBV6-5 and TRBJ2-7; TRBD1 matches 9 bases. The CDR3 has 14 residues. Losses at the gene ends were 6 bases for V and 2 bases for J; bases not matched to a gene: 5. Germline lookup yields CDR1 MNHEY and CDR2 SVGAGI. The CDR3 protein is CASSLTGGPYEQYF. The CDR3 region has the DNA TGTGCCAGCAGCCTGACAGGGGGGCCCTACGAGCAGTACTTC.